This T cell receptor (beta chain) was identified in a study of blood T cell repertoires in COVID-19 (dated by TCRdb to between 2020 and 2021). For the wider study: Samples from collaborators originated in the United States, Italy and Spain and spanned both the acute and convalescent phases of COVID-19. Sample metadata almost always included a de-identified subject ID, COVID-19 status, age in years and sex. The repertoires were released in a freely available public database intended as a resource for research on the immune response to SARS-CoV-2. Subjects who had been exposed to COVID-19, were actively infected with it, or had recovered from it provided the deeply sampled blood TCRbeta repertoires that made up the dataset. The samples were drawn from the first 160 participants of the ongoing ImmuneRACE study and from roughly 1,300 subjects provided by 6 global collaborators. Where available, HLA class I and class II types were taken from metadata supplied by the sample provider and were not determined by assay-based typing. The prospective study material was composed of cDNA or gDNA derived from T cells, B-cell-depleted T cells, or PBMCs.

This clone has a single count. Its antigen has not been determined. No much larger clonotype is one base removed from it; base qualities were not supplied. Enrolling through a virtual design, the prospective study's participants ranged in age from about 18 to 89 years and lived across 24 United States geographic areas. In the prospective study, participants were assigned to cohorts based on the clinical history participants reported in a screening survey and a study questionnaire. Mobile phlebotomists in the prospective study collected whole blood, serum and a nasopharyngeal or oropharyngeal swab from every participant. Additional blood draws and questionnaires over an approximately two-month period could optionally be provided by prospective study participants. Prospective study blood samples were shipped either frozen or at room temperature before DNA extraction. What the work shows at the level of the full study, not this receptor alone: How much clinical and demographic metadata was included differed by source and by participant, and the metadata was provided uncurated.

V trim: 1 base; J trim: 4 bases; unmatched bases: 7. The CDR3 spans 17 residues, from the cysteine through the phenylalanine. Only the CDR3 portion is preserved as DNA: 51 bases, with reading frame beginning at the first base. CDR1 and CDR2 (SGHVS, FNYEAQ) derive from the germline V gene. TCRbeta CDR3 regions were amplified from genomic DNA using the immunoSEQ Assay, a bias-controlled multiplex PCR. The study's processing was this. Within the assay, amplification of reference gene primers was used to estimate how many nucleated cells each sample contained. To quantify the absolute abundance of each unique TCRbeta CDR3 rearrangement, sequence reads were collapsed and filtered. For each sample, productive Simpson clonality was calculated as the square root of Simpson's diversity index over productive rearrangements. The table was pulled from immuneACCESS by TCRdb, which kept in-frame rearrangements only. Such tables lose some clones; where checked, under half of the loss comes from unresolved V genes, and the rest has no known cause. V and J calls and clone size are copied from that table; D and trimming were computed from the DNA. This sample gives about 400,000 clones in total; 88% of them show up just once. The ten largest clones represent over 2% of the sample.

The TCR originated in a woman in her thirties or forties with acute COVID-19. The sample was PBMCs or T cells enriched from blood (not recorded which). This receptor chain uses TRBV7-6 and TRBJ2-3, and TRBD2 matches 11 of the central bases. In nucleotides, the sequence is TGTGCCAGCAGCTTAGGGCTAGCGGGGGGAACCCCAGATACGCAGTATTTT. It translates to CASSLGLAGGTPDTQYF. The CDR3, completed at both ends by the reference TRBV7-6 and TRBJ2-3 genes, gives the full variable domain GAGVSQSPRYKVTKRGQDVALRCDPISGHVSLYWYRQALGQGPEFLTYFNYEAQQDKSGLPNDRFSAERPEGSISTLTIQRTEQRDSAMYRCASSLGLAGGTPDTQYFGPGTRLTVL.